This T cell receptor (beta chain) emerged from a study of a mutant IDH1 vaccine in newly diagnosed glioma. Study in general: Vaccination followed radiotherapy alone by 4-6 weeks, or accompanied temozolomide cycles. General study results and limits: Detectable vaccine-induced immune responses arose in about 93% of patients.

This CDR3 contains 14 residues. V trimming: 5 bases; J trimming: 5 bases; junction bases outside the gene matches: 6. Germline CDR1 and CDR2: SGHAT and FQNNGV. Time point noted: week 5, during vaccination. The vaccine gave 300 ug of a 20-mer mutant IDH1 peptide subcutaneously per dose. The repertoire was sequenced with immunoSEQ multiplex PCR; TCRdb's copy has only in-frame clones and lacks some. The repertoire has 35,000 to 45,000 clones, approximately 90% of them found once; the top ten carry about 2.4%. Points on this clone: Its matching antigen is unknown.

The source of this sequence is a man in his fifties with glioma. The rearrangement joins TRBV11-2 to TRBJ2-5; 9 bases are shared with TRBD2. The sequencing used PBMCs, collected from a glioma patient whose treatment included an IDH1 peptide vaccine. CDR3 in DNA: TGTGCCAGCAGCCGCGGGACTAGCATCGAGACCCAGTACTTC. This translates into CASSRGTSIETQYF.